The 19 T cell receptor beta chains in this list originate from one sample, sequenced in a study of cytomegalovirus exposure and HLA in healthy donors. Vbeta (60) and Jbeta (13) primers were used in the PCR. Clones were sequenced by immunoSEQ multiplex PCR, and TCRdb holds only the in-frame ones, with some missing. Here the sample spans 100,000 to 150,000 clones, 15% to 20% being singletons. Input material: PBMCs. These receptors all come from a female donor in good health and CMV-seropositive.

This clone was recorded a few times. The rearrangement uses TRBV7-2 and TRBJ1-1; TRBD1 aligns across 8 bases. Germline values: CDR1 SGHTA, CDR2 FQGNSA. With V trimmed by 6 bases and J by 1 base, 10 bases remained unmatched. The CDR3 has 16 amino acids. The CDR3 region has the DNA TGTGCCAGCAGGGCAGACAGGGGAGGGTGGAACACTGAAGCTTTCTTT. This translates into CASRADRGGWNTEAFF.

The CDR3 region is CATSTLIIRDGPSYGSGGGYGYTF. The CDR3 region has the DNA TGTGCCACCAGCACCCTCATAATCCGGGACGGCCCTTCTTATGGGTCAGGCGGGGGCTATGGCTACACCTTC. J is TRBJ1-2 and V is TRBV15; TRBD1 might be the D (5 bases). The CDR3 is 24 amino acids. Looked up from germline, CDR1 is LNHNV and CDR2 is YYDKDF (reference sequence). V dropped 4 bases and J dropped 4 bases, with 43 bases sitting between them. Using reference TRBV15 and TRBJ1-2 for the parts outside the CDR3, the full variable domain is DAMVIQNPRYQVTQFGKPVTLSCSQTLNHNVMYWYQQKSSQAPKLLFHYYDKDFNNEADTPDNFQSRRPNTSFCFLDIRSPGLGDTAMYLCATSTLIIRDGPSYGSGGGYGYTFGSGTRLTVV.

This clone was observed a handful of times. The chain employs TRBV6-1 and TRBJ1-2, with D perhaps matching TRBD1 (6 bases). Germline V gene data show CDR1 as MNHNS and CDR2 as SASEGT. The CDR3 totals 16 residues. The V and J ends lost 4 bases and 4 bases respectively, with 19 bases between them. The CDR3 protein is CASSGAYRVGGYGYTF. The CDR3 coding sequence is TGTGCCAGCAGTGGGGCATACAGGGTTGGAGGCTATGGCTACACCTTC.

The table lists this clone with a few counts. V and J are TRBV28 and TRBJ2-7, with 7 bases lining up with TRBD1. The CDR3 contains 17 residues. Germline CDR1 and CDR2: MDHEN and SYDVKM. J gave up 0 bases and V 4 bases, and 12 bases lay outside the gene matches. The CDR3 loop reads CASSSDWAGTASYEQYF. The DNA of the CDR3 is TGTGCCAGCAGTTCGGATTGGGCCGGGACAGCCTCCTACGAGCAGTACTTC.

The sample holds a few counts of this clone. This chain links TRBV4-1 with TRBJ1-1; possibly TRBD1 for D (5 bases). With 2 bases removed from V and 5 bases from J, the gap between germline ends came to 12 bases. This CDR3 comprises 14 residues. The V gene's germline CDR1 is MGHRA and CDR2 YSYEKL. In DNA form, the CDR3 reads TGCGCCAGCAGCCAACAACCAGGGCTGACTGAAGCTTTCTTT. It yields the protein CASSQQPGLTEAFF.

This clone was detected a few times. CDR3 sequence reads: CASSPAYLGHGYTF. The CDR3 nucleotides are TGTGCCAGCAGCCCAGCCTATTTGGGGCATGGCTACACCTTC. The V and J genes are TRBV7-9 and TRBJ1-2; TRBD1 might be the D (5 bases). The CDR3 has 14 amino acids. From germline, CDR1 is SEHNR and CDR2 FQNEAQ (reference sequence). Trimming removed 5 bases from V and 6 bases from J, with 16 bases in between.

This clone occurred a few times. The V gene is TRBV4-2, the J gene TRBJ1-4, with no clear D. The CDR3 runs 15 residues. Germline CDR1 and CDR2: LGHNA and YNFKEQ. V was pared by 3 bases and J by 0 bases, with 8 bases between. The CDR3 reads CASSHGDATNEKLFF. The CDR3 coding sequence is TGTGCCAGCAGCCACGGAGATGCAACTAATGAAAAACTGTTTTTT.

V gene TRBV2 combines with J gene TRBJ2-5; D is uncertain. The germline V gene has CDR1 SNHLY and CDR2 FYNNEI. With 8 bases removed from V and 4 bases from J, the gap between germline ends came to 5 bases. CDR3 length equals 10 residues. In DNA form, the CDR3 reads TGTGCCAGCGAGCTAGAGACCCAGTACTTC. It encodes CASELETQYF.

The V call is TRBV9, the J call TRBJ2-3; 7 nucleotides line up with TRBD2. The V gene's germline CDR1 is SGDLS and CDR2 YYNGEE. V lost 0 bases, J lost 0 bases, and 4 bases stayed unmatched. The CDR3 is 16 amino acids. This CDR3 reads CASSVGGSGSTDTQYF. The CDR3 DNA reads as TGTGCCAGCAGCGTAGGCGGGAGCGGTAGCACAGATACGCAGTATTTT. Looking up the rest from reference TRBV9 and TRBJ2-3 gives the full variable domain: DSGVTQTPKHLITATGQRVTLRCSPRSGDLSVYWYQQSLDQGLQFLIQYYNGEERAKGNILERFSAQQFPDLHSELNLSSLELGDSALYFCASSVGGSGSTDTQYFGPGTRLTVL.

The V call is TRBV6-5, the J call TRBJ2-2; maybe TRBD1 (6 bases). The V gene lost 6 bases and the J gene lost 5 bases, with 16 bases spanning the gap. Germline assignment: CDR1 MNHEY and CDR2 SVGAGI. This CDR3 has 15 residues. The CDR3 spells CASRGWDTRTGELFF. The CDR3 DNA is TGTGCCAGCAGAGGGTGGGACACAAGAACCGGGGAGCTGTTTTTT.

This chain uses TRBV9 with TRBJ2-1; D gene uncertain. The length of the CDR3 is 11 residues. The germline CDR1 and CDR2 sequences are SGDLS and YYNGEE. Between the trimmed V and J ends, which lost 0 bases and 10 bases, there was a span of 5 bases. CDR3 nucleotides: TGTGCCAGCAGCGTAGGGAGCGAGCAGTTCTTC. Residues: CASSVGSEQFF. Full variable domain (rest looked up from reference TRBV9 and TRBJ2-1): DSGVTQTPKHLITATGQRVTLRCSPRSGDLSVYWYQQSLDQGLQFLIQYYNGEERAKGNILERFSAQQFPDLHSELNLSSLELGDSALYFCASSVGSEQFFGPGTRLTVL.

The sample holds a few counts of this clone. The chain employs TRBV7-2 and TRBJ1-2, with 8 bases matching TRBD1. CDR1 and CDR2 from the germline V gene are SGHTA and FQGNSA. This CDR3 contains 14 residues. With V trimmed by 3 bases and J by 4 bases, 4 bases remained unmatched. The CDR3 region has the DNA TGTGCCAGCAGCTTCGGGGACAGGCTCTATGGCTACACCTTC. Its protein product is CASSFGDRLYGYTF.

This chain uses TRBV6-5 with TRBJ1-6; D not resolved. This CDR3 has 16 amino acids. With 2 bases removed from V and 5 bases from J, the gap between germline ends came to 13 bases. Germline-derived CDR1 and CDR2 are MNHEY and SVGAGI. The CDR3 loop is CASSYGGLQHNSPLHF. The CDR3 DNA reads TGTGCCAGCAGTTACGGAGGTCTACAACATAATTCACCCCTCCACTTT.

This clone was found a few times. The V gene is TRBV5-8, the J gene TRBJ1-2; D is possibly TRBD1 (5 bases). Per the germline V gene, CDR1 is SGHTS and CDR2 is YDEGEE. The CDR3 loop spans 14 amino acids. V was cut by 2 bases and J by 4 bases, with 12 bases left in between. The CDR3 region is CASSFGGGGYGYTF. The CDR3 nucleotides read TGTGCCAGCAGCTTTGGCGGGGGGGGCTATGGCTACACCTTC. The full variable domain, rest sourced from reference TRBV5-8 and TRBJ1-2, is EAGVTQSPTHLIKTRGQQATLRCSPISGHTSVYWYQQALGLGLQFLLWYDEGEERNRGNFPPRFSGRQFPNYSSELNVNALELEDSALYLCASSFGGGGYGYTFGSGTRLTVV.

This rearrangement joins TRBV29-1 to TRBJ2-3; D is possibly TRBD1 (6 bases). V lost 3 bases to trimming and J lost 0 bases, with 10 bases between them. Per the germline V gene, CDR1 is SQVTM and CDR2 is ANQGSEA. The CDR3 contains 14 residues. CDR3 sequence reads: CSVDAGQSTDTQYF. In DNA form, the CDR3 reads TGCAGCGTTGACGCCGGACAGAGCACAGATACGCAGTATTTT.

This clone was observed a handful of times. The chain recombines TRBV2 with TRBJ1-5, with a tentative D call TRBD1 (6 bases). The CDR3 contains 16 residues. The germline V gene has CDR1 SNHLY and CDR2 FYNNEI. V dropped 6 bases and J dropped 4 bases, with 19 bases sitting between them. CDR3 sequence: CASSDRRGGTNQPQHF. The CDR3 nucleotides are TGTGCCAGCAGCGACCGGAGGGGGGGGACGAATCAGCCCCAGCATTTT.

The CDR3 nucleotides read TGCGCCAGCAGCCAACAGACAACTAATGAAAAACTGTTTTTT. As protein: CASSQQTTNEKLFF. The V call is TRBV4-1, the J call TRBJ1-4; D call uncertain. The CDR3 covers 14 residues. Germline-derived CDR1 and CDR2 are MGHRA and YSYEKL. V gave up 2 bases and J gave up 0 bases, with 4 bases separating them.

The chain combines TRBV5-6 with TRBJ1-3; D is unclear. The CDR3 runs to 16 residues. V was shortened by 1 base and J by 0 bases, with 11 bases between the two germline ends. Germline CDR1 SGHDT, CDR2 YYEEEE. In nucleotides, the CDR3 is TGTGCCAGCAGCTTGAGGCGGATTTCCTCTGGAAACACCATATATTTT. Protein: CASSLRRISSGNTIYF.

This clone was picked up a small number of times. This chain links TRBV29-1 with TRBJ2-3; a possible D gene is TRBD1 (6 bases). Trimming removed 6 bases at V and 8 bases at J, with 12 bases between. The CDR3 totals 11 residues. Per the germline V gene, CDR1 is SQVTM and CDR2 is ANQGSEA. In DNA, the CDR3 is TGCAGCGTGGCAGGGGTCGGTACGCAGTATTTT. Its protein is CSVAGVGTQYF.